Detailed here is one TCR beta chain. Its antigen is currently unknown. Germline V gene lookup returns CDR1 MNHEY and CDR2 SMNVEV (reference sequence). V was cut by 6 bases and J by 6 bases, with 21 bases left in between. This CDR3 contains 15 residues. PCR primers comprised 60 Vbeta and 13 Jbeta primers. TCRdb keeps only in-frame clones here, not all; method: immunoSEQ multiplex PCR. The data show fewer than 250,000 clones, 70% to 80% seen once. The data stem from a study of cytomegalovirus exposure and HLA in healthy donors. Study-wide results and caveats: An analysis done earlier found most TCR beta V segments productive about 87% or about 30% of the time. TCR beta V- and J-gene trimming was later associated with a missense DCLRE1C variant.

This receptor was obtained from a male donor in good health and CMV-seropositive. The chain joins TRBV27 to TRBJ2-7; a weak D match, TRBD1 (5 bases). The specimen was PBMCs. DNA for the CDR3: TGTGCCAGCAGGACGGGTCCGCAGGGTCCCAGCGAGCAGTACTTC. Translated: CASRTGPQGPSEQYF.